The T cell receptor (beta chain) under discussion was sequenced for a study of regulatory dendritic cells for organ transplantation. Method: immunoSEQ multiplex PCR; TCRdb's copy keeps in-frame clones and lacks some. The table lists about 3,700 clones, roughly three fifths of them singletons. The CDR3 is 17 residues long. CDR1 is LNHDA and CDR2 is SQIVND in the germline V gene (reference sequence). The junction had 7 bases not matched to a gene; V was cut back by 5 bases and J by 5 bases. Sorted subsets were CFSE-labeled and cultured approximately 5 days with allogeneic dendritic cells. This clone came up once. Its matching antigen is unknown.

The sequenced material came from memory CD8+ T cells from blood cultured with dendritic cells. The subset denotes: CD45RO+ memory T cells. The sequence derives from a human donor in good health. The rearrangement uses TRBV19 and TRBJ2-2, with 14 positions matching TRBD2. The CDR3 nucleotides are TGTGCCAGTAGTTTAGGACTAGCGGGGGGCCGGACCGGGGAGCTGTTTTTT. Amino acid sequence: CASSLGLAGGRTGELFF.